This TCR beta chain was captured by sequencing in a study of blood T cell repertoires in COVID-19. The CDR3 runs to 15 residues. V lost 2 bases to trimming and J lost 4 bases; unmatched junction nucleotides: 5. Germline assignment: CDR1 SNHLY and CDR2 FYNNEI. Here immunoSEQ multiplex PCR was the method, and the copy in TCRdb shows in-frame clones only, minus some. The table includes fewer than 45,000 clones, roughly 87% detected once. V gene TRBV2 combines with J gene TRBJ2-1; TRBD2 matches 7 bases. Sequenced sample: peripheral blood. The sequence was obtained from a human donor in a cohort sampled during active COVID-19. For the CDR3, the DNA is TGTGCCAGCAGTGAACGCGGCGGGAGTTACAATGAGCAGTTCTTC. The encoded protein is CASSERGGSYNEQFF. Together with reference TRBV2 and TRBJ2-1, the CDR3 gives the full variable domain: EPEVTQTPSHQVTQMGQEVILRCVPISNHLYFYWYRQILGQKVEFLVSFYNNEISEKSEIFDDQFSVERPDGSNFTLKIRSTKLEDSAMYFCASSERGGSYNEQFFGPGTRLTVL.